This T cell receptor (beta chain) originates from a study of T cells in Graves' hyperthyroidism and ophthalmopathy. This CDR3 is built from 14 residues. The ends were cut back, 3 bases at V and 0 bases at J, with 8 bases in the middle. The germline gives CDR1 MNHEY, CDR2 SVGEGT. Findings and limits, study-wide: Ophthalmopathy, as predicted by the model, came a median around 7 months after the prediction. In the blood, most expanded thyroid clonotypes above 0.001 appeared as well.

Diagnostic decisions used clinical symptoms, serum thyroxine and TRAb, thyroid ultrasound and orbital computed tomography. In regard to this clonotype: Its antigen is not identified.

The source material, RNA transcripts, was used to amplify TCR beta CDR3 regions. Carried out on the TCR CDR3, a first-round RT-PCR used the HTBI primer set. TCRdb reprocessed the multiplex PCR reads via MiXCR and lists one record per CDR3 protein. The sample shows a few hundred thousand distinct CDR3 sequences, about 18% of them seen only once. Sequencing was performed on blood. This sequence originates from a young woman with Graves' hyperthyroidism. The chain is built from TRBV6-2 or TRBV6-3 and TRBJ2-5; D is undetermined. CDR3 nucleotide sequence: TGTGCCAGCAGTTATCGGAAGTACCAAGAGACCCAGTACTTC. Its translation is CASSYRKYQETQYF.